This T cell receptor beta chain was found in a study of T cell changes during pregnancy in multiple sclerosis. Germline V lookup: CDR1 MNHNS, CDR2 SASEGT. This CDR3 contains 15 residues. V was pared by 5 bases and J by 2 bases, with 1 base of the junction left unmatched. Profiling relied on immunoSEQ multiplex PCR, and the TCRdb table lists in-frame clones only, not all of them. The data contain 15,000 to 18,000 clones, roughly 84% of them singletons. By share, this clone ranks as medium-sized. This chain uses TRBV6-1 with TRBJ2-7, with 15 bases identical to TRBD2. The sequencing used CD8+ T cells from peripheral blood mononuclear cells, collected after pregnancy. The source is a female donor in good health, enrolled as a control in a pregnancy study. CDR3 protein: CASSRTSGGAYEQYF. In DNA, the CDR3 is TGTGCCAGCAGTCGGACTAGCGGGGGGGCCTACGAGCAGTACTTC.